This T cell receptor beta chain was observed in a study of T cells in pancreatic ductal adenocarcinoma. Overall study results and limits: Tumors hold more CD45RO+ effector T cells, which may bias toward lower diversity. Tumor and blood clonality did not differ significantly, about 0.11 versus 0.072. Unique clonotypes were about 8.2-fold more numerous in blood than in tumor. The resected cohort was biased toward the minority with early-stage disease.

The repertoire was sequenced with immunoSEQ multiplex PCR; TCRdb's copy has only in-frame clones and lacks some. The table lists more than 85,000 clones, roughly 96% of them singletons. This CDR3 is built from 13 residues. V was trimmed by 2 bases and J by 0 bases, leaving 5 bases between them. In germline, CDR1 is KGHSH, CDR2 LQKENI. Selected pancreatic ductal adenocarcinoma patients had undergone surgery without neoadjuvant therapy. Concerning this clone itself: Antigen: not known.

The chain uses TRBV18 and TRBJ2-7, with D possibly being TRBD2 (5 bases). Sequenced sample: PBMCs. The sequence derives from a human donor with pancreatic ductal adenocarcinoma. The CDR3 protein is CASSPGLSYEQYF. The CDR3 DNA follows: TGTGCCAGCTCACCAGGACTCTCCTACGAGCAGTACTTC.